Listed here are 5 T cell receptor beta chains from one sample, sequenced in a study of blood T cell repertoires in COVID-19. Assay used: immunoSEQ multiplex PCR; TCRdb lists only in-frame clones, some missing. The table lists under 400,000 clones, around 87% of them singletons. The sequenced sample was PBMCs or T cells enriched from blood (not recorded which). The receptor source for this set is a middle-aged man in a cohort exposed to, infected with or recovered from COVID-19 (not recorded which).

V is TRBV27 and J is TRBJ2-1, with TRBD2 identical over 10 bases. Trimming removed 8 bases from V and 10 bases from J; junction bases left unmatched: 23. This CDR3 has 18 residues. From germline, CDR1 is MNHEY and CDR2 SMNVEV (reference sequence). The CDR3 is CASGRGQKPTSGIREQFF. The CDR3 DNA sequence: TGTGCCAGCGGCCGGGGACAGAAACCAACTAGCGGGATTCGGGAGCAGTTCTTC.

This chain joins TRBV2 and TRBJ2-5; perhaps TRBD1 as D (5 bases). Per germline, CDR1 SNHLY and CDR2 FYNNEI. V was clipped by 4 bases and J by 3 bases, with 12 bases between them. The CDR3 runs 14 residues. As DNA, the CDR3 is TGTGCCAGCAGTGGGTCGGCAGGGAAAGAGACCCAGTACTTC. This translates into CASSGSAGKETQYF. Complete variable domain (other parts from reference TRBV2 and TRBJ2-5): EPEVTQTPSHQVTQMGQEVILRCVPISNHLYFYWYRQILGQKVEFLVSFYNNEISEKSEIFDDQFSVERPDGSNFTLKIRSTKLEDSAMYFCASSGSAGKETQYFGPGTRLLVL.

The chain couples TRBV7-8 to TRBJ2-2; 7 bases map to TRBD1. Germline V gives CDR1 SGHVS, CDR2 FQNEAQ. J gave up 0 bases and V 4 bases, and 2 bases lay outside the gene matches. This CDR3 spans 15 amino acids. The CDR3 loop is CASSSGTANTGELFF. DNA of the CDR3: TGTGCCAGCAGCTCCGGGACAGCGAACACCGGGGAGCTGTTTTTT.

The chain is built from TRBV5-8 and TRBJ2-7, with 12 nucleotides matching TRBD1. Per the germline V gene, CDR1 is SGHTS and CDR2 is YDEGEE. CDR3 length: 17 amino acids. J was trimmed by 2 bases and V by 4 bases; bases with no gene match: 10. In DNA form, the CDR3 reads TGTGCCAGCAGCGCTTATCCGGGACAGGGGGCCACCTACGAGCAGTACTTC. Translating gives CASSAYPGQGATYEQYF.

The chain combines TRBV18 with TRBJ1-2; 8 nucleotides line up with TRBD1. V dropped 0 bases and J dropped 5; count of bases not matched to a gene: 5. CDR1 is KGHSH and CDR2 is LQKENI in the germline V gene. This CDR3 has 15 amino acids. The CDR3 bases are TGTGCCAGCTCACCACCGTCCAGGGGGCCGTATGGCTACACCTTC. Protein product: CASSPPSRGPYGYTF.